These 6 T cell receptor beta chains came from one sample sequenced in a study of Graves' ophthalmopathy and Graves' hyperthyroidism. Transcripts of RNA were the source for amplifying TCR beta CDR3 regions. An initial RT-PCR round employing HTBI primers preceded a second-round multiplex PCR. In TCRdb, the multiplex PCR reads were re-called with MiXCR into one record per CDR3 protein. This sample has 300,000 to 400,000 distinct CDR3 sequences, with roughly 16% found just once. The material sequenced was peripheral blood. The receptor set was obtained from an adult man with Graves' ophthalmopathy.

This clonotype came up many times. V and J are TRBV14 and TRBJ1-2, with unresolved D. CDR1 and CDR2 (germline): SGHDN, FVKESK. The CDR3 runs to 16 residues. The V end was cut by 0 bases, the J end by 4 bases, with 15 bases between. CDR3 bases: TGTGCCAGCAGCCAAGACGGTCGGAACCCAATCTATGGCTACACCTTC. This codes for CASSQDGRNPIYGYTF. The entire variable domain, with the rest obtained from reference TRBV14 and TRBJ1-2, is as follows: EAGVTQFPSHSVIEKGQTVTLRCDPISGHDNLYWYRRVMGKEIKFLLHFVKESKQDESGMPNNRFLAERTGGTYSTLKVQPAELEDSGVYFCASSQDGRNPIYGYTFGSGTRLTVV.

J is TRBJ1-6 and V is TRBV11-1, with D perhaps matching TRBD1 (6 bases). This CDR3 contains 15 residues. V was cut by 1 base and J by 7 bases, with 11 bases left in between. CDR1 and CDR2 (germline): SGHAT, FQDESV (reference sequence). In DNA form, the CDR3 reads TGTGCCAGCAGCTTAGTCAGGGGTGGGAATTCACCCCTCCACTTT. It specifies CASSLVRGGNSPLHF.

This clonotype was recorded many times. The chain joins TRBV7-4 to TRBJ1-5, with a tentative D call TRBD1 (5 bases). Trimming shortened V by 6 bases and J by 2 bases, and 29 bases separated the two germline ends. The length of the CDR3 is 20 residues. Germline values: CDR1 SGHVT, CDR2 SQSDAQ. CDR3 sequence: CASSYQTGTPGCRGNQPQHF. The CDR3 DNA reads TGTGCCAGCAGTTATCAAACCGGGACCCCTGGCTGCCGAGGCAATCAGCCCCAGCATTTT.

The table lists this clonotype with many counts. The V call is TRBV20-1, the J call TRBJ2-7; 12 bases match TRBD2. Germline V gives CDR1 DFQATT, CDR2 SNEGSKA (reference sequence). V lost 6 bases to trimming and J lost 7 bases; unmatched junction nucleotides: 13. This CDR3 comprises 15 residues. CDR3 DNA sequence: TGCAGTGCAGACCCTAGCGGGGGGGCCCGGTTTGAGCAGTACTTC. Its protein product is CSADPSGGARFEQYF.

In this sample, this clonotype turned up many times. This may stem from a read error, because a much larger clone lies one nucleotide away. The chain employs TRBV30 and TRBJ1-3; D is ambiguous. Per germline, CDR1 GTSNPN and CDR2 SVGIG (reference sequence). The CDR3 runs to 14 residues. CDR3 amino acids: CAWSGTYSGDTIYF. CDR3 in DNA: TGTGCCTGGAGTGGGACCTACTCTGGAGACACCATATATTTT.

This clonotype has at least ten counts. V gene TRBV24-1 combines with J gene TRBJ1-2; D is unresolved. CDR3 length: 14 residues. The germline V gene has CDR1 KGHDR and CDR2 SFDVKD. The V end lost 3 bases, the J end lost 7 bases, and 14 bases lay between the germline ends. CDR3 coding DNA: TGTGCCACCAGTGATACCTCTTTATGGTCTGGCTACACCTTC. As protein: CATSDTSLWSGYTF.